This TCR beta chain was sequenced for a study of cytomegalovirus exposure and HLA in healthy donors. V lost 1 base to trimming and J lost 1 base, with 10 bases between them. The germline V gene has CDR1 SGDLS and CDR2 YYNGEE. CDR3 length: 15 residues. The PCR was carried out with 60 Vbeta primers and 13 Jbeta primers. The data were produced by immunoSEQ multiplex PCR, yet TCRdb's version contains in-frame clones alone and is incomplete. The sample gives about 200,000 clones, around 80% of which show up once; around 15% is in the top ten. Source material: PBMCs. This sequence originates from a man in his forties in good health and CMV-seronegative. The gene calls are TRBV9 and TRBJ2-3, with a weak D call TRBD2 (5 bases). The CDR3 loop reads CASSVSDGGTDTQYF. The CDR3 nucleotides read TGTGCCAGCAGCGTATCTGACGGGGGCACAGATACGCAGTATTTT.